A single sample gave rise to the 29 T cell receptor beta chains below, sequenced in a study of shared clonotypes between healthy human individuals. Some clones are missing from TCRdb's copy, which holds only in-frame ones; the method was immunoSEQ multiplex PCR. The table has approximately 480,000 clones, 75% to 80% seen once. Sequencing input: PBMCs. These receptor sequences come from a woman aged 40 to 50 in good health. Some clones in this sample may be carry-over from other donors' samples.

This rearrangement joins TRBV28 to TRBJ1-5, with 10 positions matching TRBD1. This CDR3 contains 14 residues. With 5 bases clipped from V and 5 bases from J, the junction kept 3 bases outside the gene matches. Germline-derived CDR1 and CDR2 are MDHEN and SYDVKM. CDR3 protein: CASSGQGDHQPQHF. Here the CDR3 DNA reads TGTGCCAGCAGTGGACAGGGGGACCATCAGCCCCAGCATTTT.

The chain is built from TRBV19 and TRBJ2-7, with TRBD1 identical over 9 bases. In germline, CDR1 is LNHDA, CDR2 SQIVND (reference sequence). The CDR3 spans 15 residues. V lost 6 bases to trimming and J lost 2 bases; unmatched junction nucleotides: 8. CDR3 loop: CASSTDRGGAYEQYF. Written as DNA, the CDR3 is TGTGCCAGTAGCACAGACAGGGGGGGAGCCTACGAGCAGTACTTC.

The genes are TRBV6-6 and TRBJ2-7; no firm D call. This CDR3 spans 14 amino acids. V lost 2 bases and J 3 bases, leaving 11 bases between the germline ends. From germline, CDR1 is MNHNY and CDR2 SVGAGI (reference sequence). The CDR3 sequence: CASSYVVSDYEQYF. Written as DNA, the CDR3 is TGTGCCAGCAGTTACGTTGTGTCAGACTACGAGCAGTACTTC.

The chain is built from TRBV28 and TRBJ1-3; 9 bases align to TRBD1. V lost 3 bases to trimming and J lost 0 bases; unmatched junction nucleotides: 9. CDR3 length: 18 amino acids. Germline values: CDR1 MDHEN, CDR2 SYDVKM. CDR3 nucleotide sequence: TGTGCCAGCAGTTTTTCTGGACAGGGGCCCTACTCTGGAAACACCATATATTTT. Protein: CASSFSGQGPYSGNTIYF.

The chain is built from TRBV5-4 and TRBJ2-5; 8 bases match TRBD1. Germline CDR1 is SGHNT and CDR2 is YYREEE (reference sequence). J gave up 1 base and V 4 bases, and 3 bases lay outside the gene matches. The CDR3 has 14 amino acids. The CDR3 DNA sequence: TGTGCCAGCAGCCCGGGACAGGTCCAAGAGACCCAGTACTTC. Encoded protein: CASSPGQVQETQYF.

The rearrangement links TRBV28 to TRBJ2-1; D is ambiguous. The germline gives CDR1 MDHEN, CDR2 SYDVKM. V gave up 7 bases and J gave up 0 bases, with 13 bases separating them. The CDR3 totals 15 residues. The CDR3 nucleotides read TGTGCCAGCACTACGCGTAACTCCTCCTACAATGAGCAGTTCTTC. Translation gives CASTTRNSSYNEQFF.

This chain joins TRBV5-6 and TRBJ2-1; D call uncertain. Deletions cut 1 base from V and 7 bases from J, with 12 bases between. Germline assignment: CDR1 SGHDT and CDR2 YYEEEE. The CDR3 loop spans 14 amino acids. CDR3: CASSLTSVRNEQFF. Written as DNA, the CDR3 is TGTGCCAGCAGCTTGACCTCAGTGAGAAATGAGCAGTTCTTC.

For this clone: The junction and the germline gene differ at one end; a read error may be behind it. This chain joins TRBV7-7 and TRBJ2-1; 9 bases agree with TRBD2. CDR1 and CDR2 from the germline V gene are SSHAT and FNYEAQ (reference sequence). The CDR3 has 15 amino acids. Here the CDR3 DNA reads TGTGCTAGCAGCTCACTAGCGGGCTCCTACAATGAGCAGTTCTTC. It yields the protein CASSSLAGSYNEQFF.

V and J are TRBV6-5 and TRBJ2-5; 7 bases line up with TRBD2. From germline, CDR1 is MNHEY and CDR2 SVGAGI. There are 15 residues in the CDR3. Trimming removed 5 bases from V and 3 bases from J; junction bases left unmatched: 9. The CDR3 region has the DNA TGTGCCAGCAGTCCGTCGCTAGCGGTAGAAGAGACCCAGTACTTC. Residues: CASSPSLAVEETQYF.

The J gene is TRBJ1-1, the V gene TRBV27; the D is unclear. CDR3 length: 16 amino acids. Trimming shortened V by 4 bases and J by 11 bases, and 26 bases separated the two germline ends. In germline, CDR1 is MNHEY, CDR2 SMNVEV (reference sequence). CDR3 protein: CASSSSVGRERLEAFF. DNA of the CDR3: TGTGCCAGCAGTTCAAGCGTCGGGCGGGAACGGTTAGAGGCTTTCTTT.

The chain recombines TRBV7-9 with TRBJ2-7; D remains unclear. Germline V gene data show CDR1 as SEHNR and CDR2 as FQNEAQ (reference sequence). Trimming stripped 4 bases from V and 2 bases from J, with 12 bases between. This CDR3 has 14 residues. The CDR3 nucleotides are TGTGCCAGCAGCTCAGACCAGGATACCTACGAGCAGTACTTC. It codes for CASSSDQDTYEQYF.

This sequence joins TRBV28 and TRBJ2-2; maybe TRBD1 (6 bases). The CDR3 sequence is 15 residues long. Germline V gene sequence: CDR1 MDHEN, CDR2 SYDVKM. V lost 4 bases and J lost 4, with 13 bases in between. CDR3 nucleotide sequence: TGTGCCAGCAGTTCCCCAGGACAGCGCACCGGGGAGCTGTTTTTT. Amino acids: CASSSPGQRTGELFF. Full variable domain (missing parts from reference TRBV28 and TRBJ2-2): DVKVTQSSRYLVKRTGEKVFLECVQDMDHENMFWYRQDPGLGLRLIYFSYDVKMKEKGDIPEGYSVSREKKERFSLILESASTNQTSMYLCASSSPGQRTGELFFGEGSRLTVL.

The chain combines TRBV19 with TRBJ1-5; possibly TRBD1 for D (6 bases). The germline V gene has CDR1 LNHDA and CDR2 SQIVND (reference sequence). The CDR3 loop spans 13 amino acids. V lost 5 bases, J lost 5 bases, and 10 bases lay in between. This CDR3 reads CASSLGGHQPQHF. As DNA, the CDR3 is TGTGCCAGTAGTCTCGGGGGGCATCAGCCCCAGCATTTT. Complete variable domain (other parts from reference TRBV19 and TRBJ1-5): DGGITQSPKYLFRKEGQNVTLSCEQNLNHDAMYWYRQDPGQGLRLIYYSQIVNDFQKGDIAEGYSVSREKKESFPLTVTSAQKNPTAFYLCASSLGGHQPQHFGDGTRLSIL.

The chain recombines TRBV7-3 with TRBJ2-2; D not resolved. Germline CDR1 SGHTA, CDR2 FQGTGA. Between the trimmed V and J ends, which lost 5 bases and 6 bases, there was a span of 16 bases. CDR3 length equals 15 residues. The CDR3 DNA is TGTGCCAGCAGCCCGGGCGGATCAATCGCCGGGGAGCTGTTTTTT. It is translated as CASSPGGSIAGELFF.

This clone has more than one count but fewer than ten. In nucleotides, the CDR3 is TGTGCCAGCAGCGGGGTTGGGGTTCACTATGGCTACACCTTC. Translation: CASSGVGVHYGYTF. This chain links TRBV9 with TRBJ1-2; D is unclear. Trimming shortened V by 3 bases and J by 3 bases, and 12 bases separated the two germline ends. This CDR3 has 14 residues. Germline lookup yields CDR1 SGDLS and CDR2 YYNGEE.

The chain recombines TRBV27 with TRBJ1-4; perhaps TRBD1 as D (6 bases). Germline CDR1 is MNHEY and CDR2 is SMNVEV (reference sequence). This CDR3 spans 16 amino acids. Trimming pared 4 bases from V and 4 bases from J, leaving 16 bases between. The CDR3 reads CASSSSWTDVNEKLFF. The CDR3 DNA follows: TGTGCCAGCAGTTCCTCCTGGACAGACGTTAATGAAAAACTGTTTTTT.

This sequence joins TRBV19 and TRBJ2-2, with 10 bases lining up with TRBD2. Germline V CDR1 and CDR2: LNHDA, SQIVND (reference sequence). The CDR3 extends over 15 amino acids. The V segment lost 4 bases and the J segment 4 bases; nucleotides outside the gene matches: 3. CDR3 coding DNA: TGTGCCAGTAGTACTAGCGGGGGAATCACCGGGGAGCTGTTTTTT. Amino acid sequence: CASSTSGGITGELFF.

The chain uses TRBV29-1 and TRBJ2-7; D gene unclear. V was trimmed by 7 bases and J by 0 bases, leaving 16 bases between them. The CDR3 sequence is 14 residues long. CDR1 and CDR2 from the germline V gene are SQVTM and ANQGSEA. The DNA for the CDR3 is TGCAGCGCGCAACCCTCAAGGAGCTCCTACGAGCAGTACTTC. Translation: CSAQPSRSSYEQYF.

The chain uses TRBV30 and TRBJ2-2; D call uncertain. Germline CDR1 reads GTSNPN; CDR2 reads SVGIG (reference sequence). Trimming stripped 5 bases from V and 8 bases from J, with 6 bases between. The CDR3 contains 10 residues. CDR3 nucleotides: TGTGCCTGGGGGTCTGGGGAGCTGTTTTTT. It yields the protein CAWGSGELFF.

This clone is termed medium-sized. The chain is built from TRBV18 and TRBJ1-3, with 10 bases identical to TRBD1. This CDR3 has 15 residues. Germline CDR1 KGHSH, CDR2 LQKENI. Unmatched junction bases numbered 4, after V lost 5 bases and J lost 3 bases. Here the CDR3 reads CASSDRGRYGNTIYF. The CDR3 coding sequence is TGTGCCAGCTCAGACAGGGGGCGGTATGGAAACACCATATATTTT.

In its sample, this clone was seen a few times. The chain combines TRBV7-9 with TRBJ1-1; possible D gene TRBD1, 5 bases. Germline-derived CDR1 and CDR2 are SEHNR and FQNEAQ (reference sequence). This CDR3 comprises 14 residues. The V end was cut by 1 base, the J end by 4 bases, with 10 bases between. CDR3 in amino acids: CASSLGWGPTEAFF. The CDR3 coding sequence is TGTGCCAGCAGCTTAGGGTGGGGACCCACTGAAGCTTTCTTT.

This chain connects TRBV5-6 to TRBJ2-6, with D unclear. The CDR3 has 13 residues. Trimming took 2 bases from V and 4 from J, leaving 4 bases between them. Germline V gene lookup returns CDR1 SGHDT and CDR2 YYEEEE. CDR3: CASSFWGANVLTF. The CDR3 DNA follows: TGTGCCAGCAGCTTCTGGGGGGCCAACGTCCTGACTTTC.

The V call is TRBV7-2, the J call TRBJ2-2; D remains ambiguous. CDR3 length equals 13 residues. Germline V gene data show CDR1 as SGHTA and CDR2 as FQGNSA. Trimming took off 2 bases at V and 6 bases at J, with 7 bases between the two ends. The chain's CDR3 is CASSLRLAGELFF. CDR3 DNA sequence: TGTGCCAGCAGCTTACGCCTCGCCGGGGAGCTGTTTTTT.

The chain employs TRBV5-8 and TRBJ1-4; D remains unclear. Trimming removed 3 bases at V and 3 bases at J, with 6 bases between. This CDR3 has 13 amino acids. CDR1 is SGHTS, CDR2 YDEGEE, per germline. CDR3: CASSWMANEKLFF. The CDR3 DNA is TGTGCCAGCAGCTGGATGGCTAATGAAAAACTGTTTTTT.

The chain links TRBV25-1 to TRBJ2-6; 9 bases agree with TRBD1. The germline gives CDR1 MGHDK, CDR2 SYGVNS. The CDR3 spans 15 residues. J lost 2 bases, V lost 6 bases, and 2 bases had no gene match. The CDR3 DNA reads TGTGCCAGCAGGGGACAGGGAACTGGGGCCAACGTCCTGACTTTC. Translation gives CASRGQGTGANVLTF.

V is TRBV5-1 and J is TRBJ2-6; no reliable D call. Germline CDR1 reads SGHRS; CDR2 reads YFSETQ. CDR3 size: 15 residues. V gave up 6 bases and J gave up 3 bases, with 13 bases separating them. This CDR3 reads CASTPMGGGANVLTF. The CDR3 nucleotides read TGCGCCAGCACCCCTATGGGTGGTGGGGCCAACGTCCTGACTTTC.

The chain carries TRBV21-1 and TRBJ2-1; no DNA check was done on the table's D call, TRBD2. TRBV21-1 is a documented pseudogene. The CDR3 spans 13 residues. The CDR3 DNA sequence: TGTGCCAGCAGGGACTACTCCTACAATGAGCAGTTCTTC. This gives the protein CASRDYSYNEQFF.

This clone was counted once. V and J are TRBV25-1 and TRBJ1-2; D gene uncertain. From germline, CDR1 is MGHDK and CDR2 SYGVNS. The CDR3 extends over 13 amino acids. V lost 3 bases and J lost 7, with 12 bases in between. DNA of the CDR3: TGTGCCAGCAGTGACCCCCGGACTACTGGCTACACCTTC. Encoded protein: CASSDPRTTGYTF.

This chain uses TRBV27 with TRBJ1-4; 7 bases are shared with TRBD1. This CDR3 is 15 amino acids long. J gave up 5 bases and V 2 bases, and 5 bases lay outside the gene matches. CDR1 is MNHEY and CDR2 is SMNVEV in the germline V gene (reference sequence). CDR3 sequence: CASSLRQGLNEKLFF. The CDR3 DNA reads TGTGCCAGCAGTTTACGACAGGGACTGAATGAAAAACTGTTTTTT. Combining the CDR3 with reference TRBV27 and TRBJ1-4 gives the whole variable domain EAQVTQNPRYLITVTGKKLTVTCSQNMNHEYMSWYRQDPGLGLRQIYYSMNVEVTDKGDVPEGYKVSRKEKRNFPLILESPSPNQTSLYFCASSLRQGLNEKLFFGSGTQLSVL.